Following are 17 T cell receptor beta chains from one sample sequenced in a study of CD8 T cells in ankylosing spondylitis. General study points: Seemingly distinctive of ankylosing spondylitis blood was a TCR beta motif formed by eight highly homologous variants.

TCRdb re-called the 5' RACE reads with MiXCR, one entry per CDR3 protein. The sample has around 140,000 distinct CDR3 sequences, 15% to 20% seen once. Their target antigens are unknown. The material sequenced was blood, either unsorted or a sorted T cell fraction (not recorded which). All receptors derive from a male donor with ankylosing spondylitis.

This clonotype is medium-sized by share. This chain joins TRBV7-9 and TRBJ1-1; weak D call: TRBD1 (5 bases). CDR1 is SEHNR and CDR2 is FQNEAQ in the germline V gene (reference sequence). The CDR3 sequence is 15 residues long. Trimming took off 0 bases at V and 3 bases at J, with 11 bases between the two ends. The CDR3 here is CASSLAEGLYTEAFF. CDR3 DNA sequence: TGTGCCAGCAGCTTAGCGGAGGGGCTGTACACTGAAGCTTTCTTT.

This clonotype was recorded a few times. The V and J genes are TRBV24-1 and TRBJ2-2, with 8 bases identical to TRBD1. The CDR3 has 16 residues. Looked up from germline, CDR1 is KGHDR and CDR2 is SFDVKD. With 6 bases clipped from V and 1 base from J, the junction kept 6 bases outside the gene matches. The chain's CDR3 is CATSNGGQENTGELFF. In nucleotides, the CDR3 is TGTGCCACCAGTAACGGGGGACAGGAGAACACCGGGGAGCTGTTTTTT.

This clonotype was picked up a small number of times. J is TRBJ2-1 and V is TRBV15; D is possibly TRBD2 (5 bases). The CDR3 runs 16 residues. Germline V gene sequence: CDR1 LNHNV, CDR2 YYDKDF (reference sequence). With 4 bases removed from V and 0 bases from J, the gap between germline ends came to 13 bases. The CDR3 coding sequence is TGTGCCACCAGCATTCAGGAGGCCAGCTCCTACAATGAGCAGTTCTTC. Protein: CATSIQEASSYNEQFF.

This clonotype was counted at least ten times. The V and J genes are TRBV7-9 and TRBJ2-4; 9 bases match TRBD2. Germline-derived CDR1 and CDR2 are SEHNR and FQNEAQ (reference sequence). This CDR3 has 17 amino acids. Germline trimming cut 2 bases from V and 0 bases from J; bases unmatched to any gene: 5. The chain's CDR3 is CASSLTASGIAKNIQYF. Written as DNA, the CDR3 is TGTGCCAGCAGCTTAACGGCTAGCGGGATAGCCAAAAACATTCAGTACTTC. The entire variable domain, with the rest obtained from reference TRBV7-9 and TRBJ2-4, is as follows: DTGVSQNPRHKITKRGQNVTFRCDPISEHNRLYWYRQTLGQGPEFLTYFQNEAQLEKSRLLSDRFSAERPKGSFSTLEIQRTEQGDSAMYLCASSLTASGIAKNIQYFGAGTRLSVL.

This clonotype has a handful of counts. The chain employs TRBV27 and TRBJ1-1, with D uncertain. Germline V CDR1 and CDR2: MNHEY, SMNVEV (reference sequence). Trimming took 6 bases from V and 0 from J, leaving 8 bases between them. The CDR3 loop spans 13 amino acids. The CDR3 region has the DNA TGTGCCAGCAGCCGAGACATGAACACTGAAGCTTTCTTT. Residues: CASSRDMNTEAFF.

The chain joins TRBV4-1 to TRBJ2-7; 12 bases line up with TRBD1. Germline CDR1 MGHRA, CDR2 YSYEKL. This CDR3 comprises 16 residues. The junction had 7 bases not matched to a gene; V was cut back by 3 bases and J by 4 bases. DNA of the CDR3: TGCGCCAGCAGCCATCGACCGGGACAGGGGGCTTACGAGCAGTACTTC. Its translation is CASSHRPGQGAYEQYF.

CDR3 sequence reads: CASSLGPPAYEQYF. The CDR3 bases are TGTGCCAGCAGCTTGGGACCACCGGCCTACGAGCAGTACTTC. The chain uses TRBV7-9 and TRBJ2-7; D may match TRBD1 or TRBD2 (5 bases each). This CDR3 region has 14 residues. The V and J ends lost 3 bases and 2 bases respectively, with 11 bases between them. Germline V CDR1 and CDR2: SEHNR, FQNEAQ (reference sequence). Using reference TRBV7-9 and TRBJ2-7 for the parts outside the CDR3, the full variable domain is DTGVSQNPRHKITKRGQNVTFRCDPISEHNRLYWYRQTLGQGPEFLTYFQNEAQLEKSRLLSDRFSAERPKGSFSTLEIQRTEQGDSAMYLCASSLGPPAYEQYFGPGTRLTVT.

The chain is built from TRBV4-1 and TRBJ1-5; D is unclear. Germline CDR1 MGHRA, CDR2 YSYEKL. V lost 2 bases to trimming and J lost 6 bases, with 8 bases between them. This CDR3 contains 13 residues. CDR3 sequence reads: CASSQSLLQPQHF. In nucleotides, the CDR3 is TGCGCCAGCAGCCAAAGTTTACTTCAGCCCCAGCATTTT.

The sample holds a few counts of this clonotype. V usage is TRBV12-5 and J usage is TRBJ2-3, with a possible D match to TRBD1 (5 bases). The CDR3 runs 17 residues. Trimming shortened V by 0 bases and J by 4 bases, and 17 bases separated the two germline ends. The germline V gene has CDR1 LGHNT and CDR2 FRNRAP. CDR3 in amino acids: CASGLVTGLIMADTQYF. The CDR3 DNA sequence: TGTGCTAGTGGTTTGGTTACAGGTCTAATTATGGCAGATACGCAGTATTTT.

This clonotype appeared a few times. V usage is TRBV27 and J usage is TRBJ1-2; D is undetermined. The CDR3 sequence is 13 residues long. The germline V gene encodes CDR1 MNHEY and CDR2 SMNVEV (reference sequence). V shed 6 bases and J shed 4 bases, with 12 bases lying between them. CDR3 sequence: CASSLGRPYGYTF. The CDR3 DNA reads TGTGCCAGCAGCCTAGGGCGTCCCTATGGCTACACCTTC.

The CDR3 is CASSLPENEQFF. The CDR3 DNA sequence: TGTGCCAGCAGCTTACCAGAGAATGAGCAGTTCTTC. This chain links TRBV7-6 with TRBJ2-1; D gene ambiguous. The CDR3 loop spans 12 amino acids. CDR1 and CDR2 from the germline V gene are SGHVS and FNYEAQ. Trimming stripped 2 bases from V and 7 bases from J, with 6 bases between.

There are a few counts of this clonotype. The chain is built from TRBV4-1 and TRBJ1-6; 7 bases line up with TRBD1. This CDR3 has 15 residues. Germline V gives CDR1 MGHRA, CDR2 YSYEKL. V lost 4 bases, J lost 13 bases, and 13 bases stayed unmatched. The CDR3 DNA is TGCGCCAGCAGCCCTCGGGACAGCAATAGGGGTCCCCTCCACTTT. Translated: CASSPRDSNRGPLHF.

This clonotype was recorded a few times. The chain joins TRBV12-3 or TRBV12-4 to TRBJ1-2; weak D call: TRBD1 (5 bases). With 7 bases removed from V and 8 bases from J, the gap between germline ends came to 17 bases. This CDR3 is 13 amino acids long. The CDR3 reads CASNGDLIDGYTF. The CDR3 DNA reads TGTGCCAGCAATGGGGACCTCATAGACGGCTACACCTTC.

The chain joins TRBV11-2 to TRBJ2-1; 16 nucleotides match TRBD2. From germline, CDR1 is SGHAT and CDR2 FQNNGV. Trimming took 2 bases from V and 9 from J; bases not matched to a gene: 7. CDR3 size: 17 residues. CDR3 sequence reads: CASSLPGTSGREGEQFF. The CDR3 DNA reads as TGTGCCAGCAGCTTACCGGGGACTAGCGGGAGGGAGGGTGAGCAGTTCTTC.

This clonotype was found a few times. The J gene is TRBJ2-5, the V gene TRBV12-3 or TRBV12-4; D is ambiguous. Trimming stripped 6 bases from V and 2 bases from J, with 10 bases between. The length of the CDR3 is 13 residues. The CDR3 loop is CASSALVQETQYF. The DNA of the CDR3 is TGTGCCAGCAGCGCACTCGTACAAGAGACCCAGTACTTC.

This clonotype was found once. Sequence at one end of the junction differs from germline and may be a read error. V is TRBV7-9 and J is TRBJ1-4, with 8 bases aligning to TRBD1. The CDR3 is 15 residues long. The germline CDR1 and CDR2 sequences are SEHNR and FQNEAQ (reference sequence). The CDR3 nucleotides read TGTGCCAGCAGCTCACCGTGGGGGACAGGTGAAGAACTGTTTTTT. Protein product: CASSSPWGTGEELFF. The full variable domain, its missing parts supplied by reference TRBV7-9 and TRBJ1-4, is DTGVSQNPRHKITKRGQNVTFRCDPISEHNRLYWYRQTLGQGPEFLTYFQNEAQLEKSRLLSDRFSAERPKGSFSTLEIQRTEQGDSAMYLCASSSPWGTGEELFFGSGTQLSVL.

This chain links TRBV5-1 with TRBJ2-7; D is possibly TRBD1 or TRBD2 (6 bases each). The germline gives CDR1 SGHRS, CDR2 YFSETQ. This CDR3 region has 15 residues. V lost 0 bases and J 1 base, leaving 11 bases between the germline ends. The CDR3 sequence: CASSLVTGRSYEQYF. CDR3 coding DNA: TGCGCCAGCAGCTTGGTCACAGGGAGGTCCTACGAGCAGTACTTC.